This record looks at one T cell receptor (beta chain) sequence and its context. The antigen remains undetermined. The data derive from a study of cytomegalovirus exposure and HLA in healthy donors. Study background: Counted in an early data release were approximately 85 million unique TCRs from HLA-typed donors.

Study-level points and caveats: Listed as cytomegalovirus-associated were 150 or so TCR beta chains.

Those who donated were healthy bone marrow donors. This donor lacks a recorded CMV serostatus. CDR1 is MDHEN and CDR2 is SYDVKM in the germline V gene. The CDR3 covers 14 residues. With 3 bases removed from V and 7 bases from J, the gap between germline ends came to 15 bases. Researchers ran the PCR with 60 Vbeta and 13 Jbeta primers. Data came from immunoSEQ multiplex PCR; TCRdb stores just in-frame clones and leaves some out. The data contain about 68,000 clones, approximately 80% of them singletons. The sequence came from a human donor in good health. Sequenced input: PBMCs. The chain uses TRBV28 and TRBJ1-2; TRBD1 might be the D (5 bases). CDR3 sequence reads: CASSLTHGGPGYTF. DNA of the CDR3: TGTGCCAGCAGTTTGACGCACGGGGGACCTGGCTACACCTTC.